These 25 T cell receptor beta chains share one sample of origin, sequenced in a study of cytomegalovirus exposure and HLA in healthy donors (dated by TCRdb to 2016 to 2017). The library was made by the immunoSEQ multiplex PCR assay. A mixture of 60 forward primers for TCR Vbeta segments and 13 reverse primers for TCR Jbeta segments was used in the multiplex PCR. Held by TCRdb, this immuneACCESS table contains in-frame sequences only and omits some clones. Under half of the omission traces to an unresolved V gene where checked; the cause of the rest is unknown. This sample gives 60,000 to 70,000 clones in total; over 60% of them show up just once. Jointly, the top ten make up roughly 25% of the sample. Material for sequencing was PBMCs. The origin of the receptors is a man aged 50 to 59 in good health and CMV-seropositive.

This clone came up a few times. The rearrangement joins TRBV15 to TRBJ2-1, with 7 positions matching TRBD1. CDR1 and CDR2 from the germline V gene are LNHNV and YYDKDF (reference sequence). J was trimmed by 15 bases and V by 1 base; bases with no gene match: 6. CDR3 length equals 12 residues. The chain's CDR3 is CATSRAWDRSFF. The CDR3 DNA reads as TGTGCCACCAGCAGAGCGTGGGACAGATCGTTCTTC.

The V call is TRBV5-6, the J call TRBJ1-1; D possibly corresponds to TRBD1 (6 bases). The CDR3 loop spans 16 amino acids. CDR1 SGHDT and CDR2 YYEEEE come from the germline V gene. Trimming pared 2 bases from V and 1 base from J, leaving 15 bases between. CDR3 sequence reads: CASSLLRGMRNTEAFF. The DNA of the CDR3 is TGTGCCAGCAGCTTACTCAGGGGAATGAGGAACACTGAAGCTTTCTTT.

V usage is TRBV18 and J usage is TRBJ2-1; 13 nucleotides line up with TRBD2. The CDR3 length is 16 residues. The ends lost 3 bases at V and 7 bases at J; junction bases unmatched: 6. CDR1 and CDR2 from the germline V gene are KGHSH and LQKENI. CDR3 coding DNA: TGTGCCAGCTCACCGCGACGGACTAGCGGGGGAAATGAGCAGTTCTTC. This gives the protein CASSPRRTSGGNEQFF.

This clone was seen a handful of times. V gene TRBV15 combines with J gene TRBJ2-7; weak D call: TRBD2 (6 bases). The CDR3 has 15 residues. Germline CDR1 LNHNV, CDR2 YYDKDF (reference sequence). The V end lost 4 bases, the J end lost 4 bases, and 17 bases lay between the germline ends. The CDR3 sequence: CATSTGTRGTYEQYF. CDR3 bases: TGTGCCACCAGCACCGGGACTCGCGGTACTTACGAGCAGTACTTC. The full variable domain, with the rest looked up from reference TRBV15 and TRBJ2-7, is DAMVIQNPRYQVTQFGKPVTLSCSQTLNHNVMYWYQQKSSQAPKLLFHYYDKDFNNEADTPDNFQSRRPNTSFCFLDIRSPGLGDTAMYLCATSTGTRGTYEQYFGPGTRLTVT.

CDR3 region: CASSKDQGQFYEQYF. CDR3 DNA: TGTGCCAGTAGTAAGGACCAGGGTCAATTCTACGAGCAGTACTTC. The chain joins TRBV19 to TRBJ2-7; weak D call: TRBD1 (5 bases). Germline V gene lookup returns CDR1 LNHDA and CDR2 SQIVND (reference sequence). This CDR3 is 15 amino acids long. Trimming shortened V by 4 bases and J by 3 bases, and 16 bases separated the two germline ends.

The chain employs TRBV30 and TRBJ1-3; TRBD1 is a possible D gene (5 bases). Germline V gives CDR1 GTSNPN, CDR2 SVGIG (reference sequence). CDR3 size: 13 residues. Trimming left V 2 bases short and J 4 bases short, with 9 bases between. The CDR3 DNA reads TGTGCCTGGAGTATGGGGGGGGGAAACACCATATATTTT. This sequence encodes CAWSMGGGNTIYF.

A few counts support this clone. This chain connects TRBV28 to TRBJ1-5; D is undetermined. Germline CDR1 is MDHEN and CDR2 is SYDVKM. The CDR3 totals 15 residues. Trimming removed 1 base at V and 4 bases at J, with 11 bases between. The CDR3 sequence: CASSLFLQRNQPQHF. CDR3 DNA: TGTGCCAGCAGTTTATTCTTACAGAGAAATCAGCCCCAGCATTTT.

This clone came up once. The rearrangement uses TRBV19 and TRBJ1-1; D ambiguous. This CDR3 is built from 14 residues. Germline CDR1 LNHDA, CDR2 SQIVND (reference sequence). The V and J ends lost 3 bases and 1 base respectively, with 9 bases between them. The CDR3 DNA reads TGTGCCAGTAGTATTCTTATTTCGAACACTGAAGCTTTCTTT. Translated: CASSILISNTEAFF.

The chain combines TRBV7-6 with TRBJ1-2; D is ambiguous. The length of the CDR3 is 16 residues. CDR1 and CDR2 from the germline V gene are SGHVS and FNYEAQ. V was pared by 1 base and J by 0 bases, with 12 bases between. CDR3 nucleotides: TGTGCCAGCAGCTTAGGTCGCGGGTGGGCTAACTATGGCTACACCTTC. Amino acid sequence: CASSLGRGWANYGYTF. Looking up the rest from reference TRBV7-6 and TRBJ1-2 gives the full variable domain: GAGVSQSPRYKVTKRGQDVALRCDPISGHVSLYWYRQALGQGPEFLTYFNYEAQQDKSGLPNDRFSAERPEGSISTLTIQRTEQRDSAMYRCASSLGRGWANYGYTFGSGTRLTVV.

The chain carries TRBV4-2 and TRBJ1-1, with D maybe TRBD1 (5 bases). V was trimmed by 0 bases and J by 2 bases, leaving 10 bases between them. The CDR3 runs 15 residues. CDR1 LGHNA and CDR2 YNFKEQ come from the germline V gene. This CDR3 reads CASSQERRANTEAFF. The CDR3 DNA is TGTGCCAGCAGCCAAGAACGCAGGGCCAACACTGAAGCTTTCTTT.

This sequence joins TRBV15 and TRBJ2-3; TRBD2 is a possible D gene (5 bases). Trimming left V 8 bases short and J 2 bases short, with 14 bases between. The germline gives CDR1 LNHNV, CDR2 YYDKDF (reference sequence). The CDR3 covers 14 residues. The DNA of the CDR3 is TGTGCCACCCGAGGGCGGACCCACACAGATACGCAGTATTTT. As protein: CATRGRTHTDTQYF.

The CDR3 nucleotides are TGTGCCAGTATTGCCCAGGGGGACGGAAACACCATATATTTT. Translated, it gives CASIAQGDGNTIYF. This chain links TRBV19 with TRBJ1-3; 7 bases fit TRBD1. The CDR3 consists of 14 residues. The germline CDR1 and CDR2 sequences are LNHDA and SQIVND (reference sequence). Germline trimming cut 7 bases from V and 4 bases from J; bases unmatched to any gene: 7.

V is TRBV4-3 and J is TRBJ1-1, with D possibly matching TRBD1 (6 bases). Germline V lookup: CDR1 LGHNA, CDR2 YSLEER. Trimming removed 0 bases from V and 5 bases from J, with 10 bases in between. This CDR3 spans 14 amino acids. CDR3: CASSQDWGQTEAFF. CDR3 DNA sequence: TGCGCCAGCAGCCAAGATTGGGGACAAACTGAAGCTTTCTTT.

In this sample, this clone turned up a few times. The chain links TRBV27 to TRBJ1-5; D is ambiguous. Germline V CDR1 and CDR2: MNHEY, SMNVEV (reference sequence). CDR3 length: 13 amino acids. V shed 6 bases and J shed 0 bases, with 6 bases lying between them. CDR3 coding DNA: TGTGCCAGCAGCCCCCTTAGCAATCAGCCCCAGCATTTT. It yields the protein CASSPLSNQPQHF.

DNA for the CDR3: TGTGCCAGCAGCTTAGTCCCGGGGAGCTCCTACAATGAGCAGTTCTTC. This sequence encodes CASSLVPGSSYNEQFF. This rearrangement joins TRBV7-3 to TRBJ2-1; TRBD2 is a possible D gene (5 bases). The length of the CDR3 is 16 residues. The germline V and J ends were trimmed by 2 bases and 0 bases, with 11 bases remaining between them. CDR1 is SGHTA, CDR2 FQGTGA, per germline.

This clone appeared once. The CDR3 coding sequence is TGTGCCAGCAGCGTACTAGCCGAAGAGACCCAGTACTTC. Its translation is CASSVLAEETQYF. The V gene is TRBV9, the J gene TRBJ2-5; a possible D gene is TRBD2 (5 bases). V gave up 1 base and J gave up 3 bases, with 7 bases separating them. The V gene's germline CDR1 is SGDLS and CDR2 YYNGEE. The CDR3 extends over 13 amino acids.

The chain carries TRBV30 and TRBJ1-2, with 8 bases that match TRBD1. The V gene's germline CDR1 is GTSNPN and CDR2 SVGIG (reference sequence). CDR3 length equals 13 residues. With V trimmed by 3 bases and J by 5 bases, 5 bases remained unmatched. CDR3 sequence (DNA): TGTGCCTGGAGCCCGGACAGGGAGTATGGCTACACCTTC. Protein product: CAWSPDREYGYTF.

This rearrangement joins TRBV2 to TRBJ1-2; no clear D. CDR1 SNHLY and CDR2 FYNNEI come from the germline V gene. The CDR3 extends over 12 amino acids. V shed 11 bases and J shed 4 bases, with 14 bases lying between them. The CDR3 loop is CAQQGDSYGYTF. The CDR3 DNA follows: TGTGCCCAGCAAGGAGATAGCTATGGCTACACCTTC.

The chain uses TRBV7-2 and TRBJ1-1; 8 bases align to TRBD1. After removal of 6 bases from V and 5 bases from J, the junction contained 8 bases not matched to a gene. The CDR3 totals 14 residues. Germline CDR1 and CDR2: SGHTA and FQGNSA. The CDR3 protein is CASRPQGAQTEAFF. Written as DNA, the CDR3 is TGTGCCAGCAGACCGCAGGGGGCGCAAACTGAAGCTTTCTTT.

The chain employs TRBV19 and TRBJ1-1; 9 bases line up with TRBD1. The CDR3 is 14 residues long. The germline V gene has CDR1 LNHDA and CDR2 SQIVND (reference sequence). With 6 bases clipped from V and 3 bases from J, the junction kept 5 bases outside the gene matches. CDR3 in amino acids: CASRRDRVDTEAFF. In DNA form, the CDR3 reads TGTGCCAGTAGAAGGGACAGGGTGGACACTGAAGCTTTCTTT.

CDR3 sequence: CASSQEGSGGPTDTQYF. Written as DNA, the CDR3 is TGCGCCAGCAGCCAAGAGGGTAGCGGGGGGCCCACAGATACGCAGTATTTT. This chain joins TRBV4-3 and TRBJ2-3; TRBD2 matches at 10 bases. Germline CDR1 LGHNA, CDR2 YSLEER. V was pared by 0 bases and J by 2 bases, with 5 bases of the junction left unmatched. The CDR3 sequence is 17 residues long.

This chain uses TRBV14 with TRBJ1-2; 10 nucleotides agree with TRBD1. The CDR3 contains 13 residues. Germline lookup yields CDR1 SGHDN and CDR2 FVKESK. V was pared by 5 bases and J by 5 bases, with 2 bases of the junction left unmatched. CDR3 sequence reads: CASSDRGPYGYTF. In DNA, the CDR3 is TGTGCCAGCAGCGACAGGGGGCCTTATGGCTACACCTTC.

This chain connects TRBV7-2 to TRBJ2-5; D perhaps matches TRBD2 (6 bases). The V gene's germline CDR1 is SGHTA and CDR2 FQGNSA. V lost 0 bases and J lost 1, with 12 bases in between. CDR3 length: 16 residues. The CDR3 nucleotides read TGTGCCAGCAGCTTAGCGTACTGGCGGGGCCAAGAGACCCAGTACTTC. It is translated as CASSLAYWRGQETQYF.

The gene calls are TRBV19 and TRBJ1-4, with no clear D. This CDR3 is 15 amino acids long. CDR1 is LNHDA and CDR2 is SQIVND in the germline V gene (reference sequence). V was pared by 3 bases and J by 4 bases, with 12 bases between. This CDR3 reads CASSIGSGNNEKLFF. The CDR3 DNA is TGTGCCAGTAGTATTGGGTCCGGGAATAATGAAAAACTGTTTTTT. Supplemented by reference TRBV19 and TRBJ1-4, the full variable domain reads DGGITQSPKYLFRKEGQNVTLSCEQNLNHDAMYWYRQDPGQGLRLIYYSQIVNDFQKGDIAEGYSVSREKKESFPLTVTSAQKNPTAFYLCASSIGSGNNEKLFFGSGTQLSVL.

This clone came up a few times. The gene calls are TRBV7-3 and TRBJ1-1, with D hard to call. Germline CDR1 is SGHTA and CDR2 is FQGTGA. The CDR3 consists of 13 residues. V was pared by 7 bases and J by 4 bases, with 13 bases between. The CDR3: CASMLTIGTEAFF. The CDR3 DNA sequence: TGTGCCAGCATGCTCACGATCGGCACTGAAGCTTTCTTT. Full variable domain (missing parts from reference TRBV7-3 and TRBJ1-1): GAGVSQTPSNKVTEKGKYVELRCDPISGHTALYWYRQSLGQGPEFLIYFQGTGAADDSGLPNDRFFAVRPEGSVSTLKIQRTERGDSAVYLCASMLTIGTEAFFGQGTRLTVV.